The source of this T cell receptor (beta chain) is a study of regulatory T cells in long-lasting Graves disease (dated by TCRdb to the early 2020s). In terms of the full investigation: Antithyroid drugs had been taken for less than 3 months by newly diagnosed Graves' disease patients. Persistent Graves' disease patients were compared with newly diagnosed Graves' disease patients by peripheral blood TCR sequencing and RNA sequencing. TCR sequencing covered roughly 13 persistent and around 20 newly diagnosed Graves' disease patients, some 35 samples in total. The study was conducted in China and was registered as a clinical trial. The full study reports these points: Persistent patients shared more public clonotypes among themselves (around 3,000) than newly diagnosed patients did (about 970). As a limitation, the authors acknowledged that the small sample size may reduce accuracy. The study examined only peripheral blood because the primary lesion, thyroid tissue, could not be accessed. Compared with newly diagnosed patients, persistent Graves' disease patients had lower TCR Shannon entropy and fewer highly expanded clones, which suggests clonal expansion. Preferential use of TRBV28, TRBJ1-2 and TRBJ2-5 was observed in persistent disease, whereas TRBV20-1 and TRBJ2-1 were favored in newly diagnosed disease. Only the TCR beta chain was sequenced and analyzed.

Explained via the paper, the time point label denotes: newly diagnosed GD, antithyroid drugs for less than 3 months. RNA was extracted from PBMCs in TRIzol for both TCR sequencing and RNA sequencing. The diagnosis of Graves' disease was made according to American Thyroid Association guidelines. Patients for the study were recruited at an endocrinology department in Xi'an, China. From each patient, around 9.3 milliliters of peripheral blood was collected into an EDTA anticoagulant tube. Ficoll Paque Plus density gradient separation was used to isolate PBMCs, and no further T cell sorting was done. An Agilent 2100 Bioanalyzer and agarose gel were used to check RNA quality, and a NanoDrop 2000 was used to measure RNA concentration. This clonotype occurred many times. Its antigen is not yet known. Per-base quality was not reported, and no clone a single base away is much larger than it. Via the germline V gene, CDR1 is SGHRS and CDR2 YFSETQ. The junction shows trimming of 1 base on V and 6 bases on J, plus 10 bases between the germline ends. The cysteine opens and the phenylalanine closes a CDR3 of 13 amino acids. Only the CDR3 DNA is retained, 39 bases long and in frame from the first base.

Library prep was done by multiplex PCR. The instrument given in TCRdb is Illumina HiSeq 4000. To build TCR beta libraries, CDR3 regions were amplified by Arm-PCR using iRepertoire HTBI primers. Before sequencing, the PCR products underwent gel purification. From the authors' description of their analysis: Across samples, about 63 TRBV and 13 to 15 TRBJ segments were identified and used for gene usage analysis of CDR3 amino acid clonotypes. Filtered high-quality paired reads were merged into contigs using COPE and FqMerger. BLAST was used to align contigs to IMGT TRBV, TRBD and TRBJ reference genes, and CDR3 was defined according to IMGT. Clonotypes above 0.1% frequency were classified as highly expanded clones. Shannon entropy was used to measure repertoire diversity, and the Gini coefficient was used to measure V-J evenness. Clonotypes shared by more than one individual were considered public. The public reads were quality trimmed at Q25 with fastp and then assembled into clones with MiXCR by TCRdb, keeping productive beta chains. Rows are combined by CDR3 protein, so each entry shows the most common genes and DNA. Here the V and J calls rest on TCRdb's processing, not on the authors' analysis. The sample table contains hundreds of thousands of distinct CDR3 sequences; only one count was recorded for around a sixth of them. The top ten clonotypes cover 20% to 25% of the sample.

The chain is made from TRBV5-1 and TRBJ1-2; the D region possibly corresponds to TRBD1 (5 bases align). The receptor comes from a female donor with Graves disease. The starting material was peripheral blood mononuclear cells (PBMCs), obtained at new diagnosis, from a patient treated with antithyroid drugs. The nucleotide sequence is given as TGCGCCAGCAGCTTGCTATGGGGGGATGGCTACACCTTC. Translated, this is CASSLLWGDGYTF.